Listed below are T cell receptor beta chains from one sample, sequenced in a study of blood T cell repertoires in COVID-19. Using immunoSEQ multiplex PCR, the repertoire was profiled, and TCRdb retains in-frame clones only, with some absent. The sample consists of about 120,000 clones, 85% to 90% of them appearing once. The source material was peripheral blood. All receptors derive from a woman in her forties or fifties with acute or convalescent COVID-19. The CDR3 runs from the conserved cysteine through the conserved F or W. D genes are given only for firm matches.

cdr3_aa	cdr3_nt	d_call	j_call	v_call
CASSYGDSSGTEAFF	TGTGCCAGCAGTTACGGGGACAGTTCGGGCACTGAAGCTTTCTTT	TRBD1	TRBJ1-1	TRBV6-2/TRBV6-3
CASSLPSQETQYF	TGTGCCAGCAGCTTGCCTAGCCAAGAGACCCAGTACTTC	-	TRBJ2-5	TRBV5-6
CASSPKSSGVVGELFF	TGTGCCAGCAGCCCGAAATCTAGCGGGGTAGTCGGGGAGCTGTTTTTT	TRBD2	TRBJ2-2	TRBV7-2
CASSLGGSGETQYF	TGTGCCAGCAGCCTGGGTGGGAGTGGGGAGACCCAGTACTTC	-	TRBJ2-5	TRBV6-5
CASSVGVGQGNTEAFF	TGTGCCAGCAGCGTAGGTGTGGGACAGGGGAACACTGAAGCTTTCTTT	TRBD1	TRBJ1-1	TRBV9
CASSLTGTGALNSPLHF	TGTGCCAGCAGTCTTACCGGGACAGGGGCCCTTAATTCACCCCTCCACTTT	TRBD1	TRBJ1-6	TRBV11-2
CASRRTSGDSGELFF	TGTGCCAGCAGGCGGACTAGCGGGGACTCCGGGGAGCTGTTTTTT	TRBD2	TRBJ2-2	TRBV7-2
CASSLSYGYTF	TGTGCCAGCAGCCTGAGCTATGGCTACACCTTC	-	TRBJ1-2	TRBV12-3/TRBV12-4
CASSLMIVSGNTIYF	TGTGCCAGCAGCTTAATGATAGTCTCTGGAAACACCATATATTTT	-	TRBJ1-3	TRBV7-9
CASSQVTGGETQYF	TGTGCCAGCAGCCAAGTTACAGGGGGGGAGACCCAGTACTTC	TRBD1	TRBJ2-5	TRBV14
CSVRTSGRANDEQFF	TGCAGCGTTCGGACTAGCGGGAGGGCCAACGATGAGCAGTTCTTC	TRBD2	TRBJ2-1	TRBV29-1
CASSWGQGQSYTF	TGTGCCAGCAGCTGGGGACAGGGGCAGAGCTACACCTTC	TRBD1	TRBJ1-2	TRBV5-6
CASRLADFSSYEQYF	TGCGCCAGCAGGCTAGCGGATTTCAGCTCCTACGAGCAGTACTTC	TRBD2	TRBJ2-7	TRBV5-1
CASSLPGQGFTEAFF	TGTGCCAGCAGCCTCCCGGGACAGGGTTTTACTGAAGCTTTCTTT	TRBD1	TRBJ1-1	TRBV14
CASSSMTGYSYNEQFF	TGTGCCAGCAGCTCTATGACAGGGTACTCCTACAATGAGCAGTTCTTC	TRBD1	TRBJ2-1	TRBV7-9
CAWIPTWITGGSGNTIYF	TGTGCCTGGATCCCCACTTGGATTACAGGGGGCTCTGGAAACACCATATATTTT	TRBD1	TRBJ1-3	TRBV30
CASSQVLSNQPQHF	TGTGCCAGCAGCCAAGTTCTTTCTAATCAGCCCCAGCATTTT	-	TRBJ1-5	TRBV4-2